Included here is one TCR beta chain sequence, with context. The antigen is unknown. Per the germline V gene, CDR1 is SGDLS and CDR2 is YYNGEE. The V end was cut by 2 bases, the J end by 0 bases, with 5 bases between. The CDR3 runs to 13 residues. This record belongs to a study of regulatory and conventional T cells in RAG deficiency. The sorted conventional CD4+ T cells were CD25-low and CD127-high, with genomic DNA sequenced. Findings and limits, study-wide: Patient subsets had shorter CDR3s; Omenn Treg-Tconv overlap exceeded 80%. In Omenn syndrome, sorted "Tregs" may be peripherally activated cells. RAG-deficient patients showed markedly lower Shannon entropy and higher Simpson indices than control T-cell subsets.

Assay: immunoSEQ multiplex PCR; the TCRdb copy retains only in-frame clones and omits some. The table records some 21,000 clones, around 95% of them present only once. The sample was also reused in another study, on regulatory T cells. In that study: Primers: 52 TRBV forward and 13 TRBJ reverse. In patients, unique TRB V-J pairs were restricted and V/J usage skewed, especially in Tregs.

V and J are TRBV9 and TRBJ1-1; D is ambiguous. Sample: CD25- CD4+ T cells sorted from blood. This receptor was taken from a human donor in good health. The DNA of the CDR3 is TGTGCCAGCAGCGTCTCAGTGAACACTGAAGCTTTCTTT. Protein: CASSVSVNTEAFF. The full variable domain, completed using reference TRBV9 and TRBJ1-1, is DSGVTQTPKHLITATGQRVTLRCSPRSGDLSVYWYQQSLDQGLQFLIQYYNGEERAKGNILERFSAQQFPDLHSELNLSSLELGDSALYFCASSVSVNTEAFFGQGTRLTVV.